A selection of T cell receptor beta chains follows, all from one sample in a study of early T cells in non-severe SARS-CoV-2 infection. TCRdb itself ran the 5' RACE reads through MiXCR, one entry per CDR3 protein. The sample contains about 28,000 distinct CDR3 sequences, about 4.6% of which appear only once. The sequenced sample was whole blood, obtained at baseline. The receptors come from an adult who was a healthcare worker with PCR-confirmed SARS-CoV-2 infection or an uninfected control (not recorded which). Each CDR3 is given with its conserved first and last residue. The listing skips clone size in some rows; elsewhere it reads once, few, many or a size class.

j_call	clone_size	v_call	cdr3_aa
TRBJ2-3	many	TRBV6-2/TRBV6-3	CASKLPTSGGVQDTQYF
TRBJ1-5	.	TRBV9	CASSVEGSRQPQHF
TRBJ1-4	many	TRBV4-3	CASSQDTRAEKLFF
TRBJ2-1	many	TRBV27	CASSLFGTHNEQFF
TRBJ2-7	many	TRBV19	CASSIWSDPTYEQYF
TRBJ1-2	many	TRBV6-1	CASSEGSTGTLYGYTF
TRBJ1-4	many	TRBV28	CASSFPEQGASSEKLFF
TRBJ2-7	many	TRBV6-1	CASSEGDSPYEQYF
TRBJ1-2	many	TRBV6-1	CASSGLTDSYGYTF
TRBJ2-7	.	TRBV6-2/TRBV6-3	CASSYNTAYEQYF
TRBJ2-1	many	TRBV5-1	CASSLGQAPGLAVF
TRBJ2-1	many	TRBV20-1	CSARAFDEQFF
TRBJ2-1	many	TRBV6-5	CASSSLAGVNEQFF
TRBJ1-1	medium-sized	TRBV7-2	CASSSQGDTEAFF
TRBJ2-5	.	TRBV10-2	CASRGVAKETQYF
TRBJ2-3	many	TRBV6-4	CASSDSAAGGTDTQYF
TRBJ1-4	many	TRBV12-3/TRBV12-4	CASSRGLGGTNEKLFF
TRBJ2-7	many	TRBV27	CASSLLGRGYEQYF
TRBJ1-1	many	TRBV20-1	CSAPRTGGLNTEAFF
TRBJ2-5	many	TRBV20-1	CSARDSGTIQETQYF
TRBJ2-1	many	TRBV9	CASSAGFPNEQFF
TRBJ2-2	.	TRBV11-2	CASSFSSISTGRSELFF
TRBJ2-1	many	TRBV11-3	CASSFSFAGGLFNEQFF
TRBJ2-7	many	TRBV2	CASSEWYRAYEQYF
TRBJ2-3	few	TRBV20-1	CSARDPETSITDTQYF
TRBJ1-2	many	TRBV12-3/TRBV12-4	CASSLRGHGYTF
TRBJ2-7	few	TRBV12-3/TRBV12-4	CASSLVSGTSSYEQYF
TRBJ1-6	many	TRBV30	CAWSGRGDSPLHF
TRBJ2-1	many	TRBV11-3	CASSWVLGVNEQFF
TRBJ2-1	.	TRBV7-2	CASSPPGGEQFF
TRBJ2-1	medium-sized	TRBV28	CAITSPSDPEQFF
TRBJ2-1	many	TRBV20-1	CSATPTWTGGNNEQFF